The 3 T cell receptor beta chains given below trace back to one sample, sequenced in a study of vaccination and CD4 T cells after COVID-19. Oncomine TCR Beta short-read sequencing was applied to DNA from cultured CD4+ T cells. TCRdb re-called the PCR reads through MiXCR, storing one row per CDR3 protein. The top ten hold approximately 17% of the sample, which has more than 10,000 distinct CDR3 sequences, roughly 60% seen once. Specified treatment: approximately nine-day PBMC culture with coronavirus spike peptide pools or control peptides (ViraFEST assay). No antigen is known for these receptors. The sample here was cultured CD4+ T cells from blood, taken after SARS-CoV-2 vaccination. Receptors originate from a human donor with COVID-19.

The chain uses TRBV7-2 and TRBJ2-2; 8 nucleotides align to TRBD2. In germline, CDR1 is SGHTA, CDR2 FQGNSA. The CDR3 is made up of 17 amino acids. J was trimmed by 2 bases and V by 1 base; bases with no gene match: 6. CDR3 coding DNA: TGTGCCAGCAGCTTAGGAGGGACTAGAGCCAACACCGGGGAGCTGTTTTTT. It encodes CASSLGGTRANTGELFF.

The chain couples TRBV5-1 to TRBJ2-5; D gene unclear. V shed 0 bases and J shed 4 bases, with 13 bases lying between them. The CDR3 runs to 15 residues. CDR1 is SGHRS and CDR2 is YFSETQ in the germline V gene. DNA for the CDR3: TGCGCCAGCAGCTTGGGGGTAGAGTGGGGAGAGACCCAGTACTTC. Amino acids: CASSLGVEWGETQYF.

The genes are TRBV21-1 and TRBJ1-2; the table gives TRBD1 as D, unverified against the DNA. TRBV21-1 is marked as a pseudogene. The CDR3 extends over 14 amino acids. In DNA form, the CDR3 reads TGTGCCAGCAGCAGGCTTCAGGGGGTGGATGGCTACACCTTC. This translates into CASSRLQGVDGYTF.